This T cell receptor beta chain was sequenced during a study of cytomegalovirus exposure and HLA in healthy donors. A note on this clone: Its target is not known.

Trimming removed 3 bases from V and 4 bases from J; junction bases left unmatched: 6. The V gene's germline CDR1 is LNHDA and CDR2 SQIVND (reference sequence). The CDR3 is 15 amino acids. Donors sampled were nominally healthy, though unrecorded immune exposures were likely. Study conclusions and caveats: Accurate HLA-A and HLA-B prediction from TCR beta sequences was reported for most subjects.

The PCR ran on 60 Vbeta and 13 Jbeta primers. Only in-frame clones appear in the TCRdb table, and some are missing; sequencing was by immunoSEQ multiplex PCR. This table holds about 110,000 clones, 77% found once. What was sequenced was PBMCs. This receptor was obtained from a human donor in good health. The J gene is TRBJ1-1, the V gene TRBV19, with 9 positions matching TRBD1. The CDR3 DNA follows: TGTGCCAGTAGTATTTACGACAGGGGGAGCACTGAAGCTTTCTTT. Protein: CASSIYDRGSTEAFF.